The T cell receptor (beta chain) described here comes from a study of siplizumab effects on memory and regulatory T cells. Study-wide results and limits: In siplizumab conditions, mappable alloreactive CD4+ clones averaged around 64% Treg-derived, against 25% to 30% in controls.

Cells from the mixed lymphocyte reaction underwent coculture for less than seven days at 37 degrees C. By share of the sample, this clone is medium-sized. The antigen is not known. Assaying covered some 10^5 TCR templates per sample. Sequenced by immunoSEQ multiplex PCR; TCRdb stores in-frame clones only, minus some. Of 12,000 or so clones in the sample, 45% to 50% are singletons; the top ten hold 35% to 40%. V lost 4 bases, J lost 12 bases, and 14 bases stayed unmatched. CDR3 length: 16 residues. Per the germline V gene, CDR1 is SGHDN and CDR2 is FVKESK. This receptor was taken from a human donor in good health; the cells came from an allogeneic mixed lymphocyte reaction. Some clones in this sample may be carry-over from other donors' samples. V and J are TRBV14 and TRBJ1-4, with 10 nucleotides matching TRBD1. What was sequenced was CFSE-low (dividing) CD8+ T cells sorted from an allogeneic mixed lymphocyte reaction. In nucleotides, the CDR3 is TGTGCCAGCAGCCCCCTACCCGGGACAGGGGAGAATGAACTGTTTTTT. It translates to CASSPLPGTGENELFF.